The source of this T cell receptor beta chain is a study of blood T cell repertoires in COVID-19. Across the whole study: Acute and convalescent COVID-19 samples came from the United States, Italy and Spain. Sample material is recorded as cDNA or gDNA derived from T cells, B-cell-depleted T cells, or PBMCs.

V was shortened by 3 bases and J by 6 bases, with 15 bases between the two germline ends. Germline V gene sequence: CDR1 LNHDA, CDR2 SQIVND (reference sequence). The CDR3 is made up of 15 amino acids. Study processing details: Counts of nucleated cells, estimated from reference gene primer amplification, were obtained. TCRdb keeps only in-frame clones here, not all; method: immunoSEQ multiplex PCR. The V and J calls and clone size come from that table; D and trimming were worked out from the DNA. Of some 47,000 clones detected, 90% appear once; the ten largest clones hold 5.1%. Sequenced input: peripheral blood. The receptor was derived from a man aged 65-85 years with acute or convalescent COVID-19. The V gene is TRBV19, the J gene TRBJ2-1; tentative D call: TRBD2 (7 bases). CDR3 bases: TGTGCCAGTAGTATTGGACTAGTAGGGGGCAATGAGCAGTTCTTC. Protein product: CASSIGLVGGNEQFF.